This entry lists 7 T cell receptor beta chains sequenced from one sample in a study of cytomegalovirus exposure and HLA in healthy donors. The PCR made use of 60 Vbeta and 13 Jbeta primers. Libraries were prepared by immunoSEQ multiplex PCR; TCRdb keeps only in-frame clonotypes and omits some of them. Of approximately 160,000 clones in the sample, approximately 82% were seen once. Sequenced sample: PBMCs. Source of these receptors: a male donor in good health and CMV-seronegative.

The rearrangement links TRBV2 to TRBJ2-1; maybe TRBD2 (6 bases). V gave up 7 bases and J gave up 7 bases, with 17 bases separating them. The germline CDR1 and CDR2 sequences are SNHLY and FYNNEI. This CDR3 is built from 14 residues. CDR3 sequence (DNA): TGTGCCAGCAACAGAGGGAGGTTGGTTAATGAGCAGTTCTTC. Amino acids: CASNRGRLVNEQFF.

The CDR3: CASSPKAASEETQYF. The CDR3 DNA reads TGTGCCAGCTCACCAAAGGCAGCCAGCGAAGAGACCCAGTACTTC. The chain links TRBV18 to TRBJ2-5; no clear D. From germline, CDR1 is KGHSH and CDR2 LQKENI. V was shortened by 2 bases and J by 3 bases, with 13 bases between the two germline ends. CDR3 length: 15 amino acids.

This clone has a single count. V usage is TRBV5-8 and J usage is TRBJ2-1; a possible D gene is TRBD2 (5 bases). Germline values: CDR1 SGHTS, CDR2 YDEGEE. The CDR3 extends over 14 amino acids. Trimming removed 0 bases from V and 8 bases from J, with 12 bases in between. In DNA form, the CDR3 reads TGTGCCAGCAGCTTGGACGGGATCACCTATGAGCAGTTCTTC. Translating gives CASSLDGITYEQFF.

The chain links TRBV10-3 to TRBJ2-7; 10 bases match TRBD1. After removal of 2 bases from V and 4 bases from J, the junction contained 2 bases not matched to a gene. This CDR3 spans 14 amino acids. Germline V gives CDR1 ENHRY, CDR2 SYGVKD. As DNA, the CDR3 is TGTGCCATCAGTGAGCCGGGACAGGGGTACGAGCAGTACTTC. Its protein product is CAISEPGQGYEQYF.

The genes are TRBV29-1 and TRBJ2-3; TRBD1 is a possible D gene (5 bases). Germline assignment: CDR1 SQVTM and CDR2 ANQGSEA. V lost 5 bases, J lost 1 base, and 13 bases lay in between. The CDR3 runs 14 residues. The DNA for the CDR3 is TGCAGCGTTAGTCAGGGTTTCGGCACAGATACGCAGTATTTT. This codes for CSVSQGFGTDTQYF.

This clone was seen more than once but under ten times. The DNA for the CDR3 is TGTGCCAGCAACGTGGGGGCGGGGGCATCCTACGAGCAGTACTTC. Encoded protein: CASNVGAGASYEQYF. The genes are TRBV2 and TRBJ2-5; maybe TRBD2 (7 bases). The tail of the sequence fits TRBJ2-7 better, so the J call may be wrong. The CDR3 totals 15 residues. In germline, CDR1 is SNHLY, CDR2 FYNNEI.

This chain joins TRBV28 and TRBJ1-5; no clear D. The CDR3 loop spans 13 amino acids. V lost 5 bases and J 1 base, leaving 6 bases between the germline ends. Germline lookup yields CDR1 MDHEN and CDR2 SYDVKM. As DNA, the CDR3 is TGTGCCAGCAGTGGGGAGAGCAATCAGCCCCAGCATTTT. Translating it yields CASSGESNQPQHF.